This T cell receptor beta chain originates from a study of CD8+CD57+ T cells in acquired aplastic anemia. General study results and limits: No significant patient-versus-control difference appeared in CD8+ Simpson's diversity. Patients shared around 30 CD8+ CDR3 sequences with controls.

Individuals selected for sequencing had exhibited CD8+CD57+ cell expansion on flow cytometry. Patients had undergone no therapy by the time their blood was sampled. This clonotype was seen ten or more times. Its antigen is unidentified. Genomic DNA provided the template from which TCR beta VDJ and CDR3 profiles were obtained. MiXCR was run by TCRdb on the reads, yielding one entry per CDR3 protein. The sample includes approximately 300,000 distinct CDR3 sequences, under 60% of them seen just once. The CDR3 is 13 residues long. V was clipped by 3 bases and J by 4 bases, with 9 bases between them. Sequenced sample: sorted CD4+, CD8+, or CD8+CD57+ T cells (not recorded which) from PBMCs. V and J are TRBV12-3 or TRBV12-4 and TRBJ1-1; no clear D gene. The sequence came from a human donor with aplastic anemia. The CDR3 here is CASSFRLGTEAFF. The CDR3 coding sequence is TGTGCCAGCAGTTTTCGTCTTGGCACTGAAGCTTTCTTT.